This record looks at one TCR beta chain sequence and its context. What it recognizes is unknown. A junction boundary mismatches the germline segment, possibly from a read error. These data belong to a study of OX40 agonist ivuxolimab in advanced cancers. Whole-study context: Hepatocellular carcinoma, melanoma, renal cell or head and neck cancer was diagnosed in the dose-escalation patients.

Baseline, cycle 4 day 1, and cycle 7 day 1 were the blood sampling points. General study results and limits: In a subset of nonresponders, normalized T-cell clonal expansion was also low.

The assay was immunoSEQ multiplex PCR, and TCRdb's table has in-frame clones only and misses some. The sample records about 90,000 clones, approximately 91% being singletons. Germline lookup yields CDR1 SGHRS and CDR2 YFSETQ. The CDR3 is made up of 16 amino acids. Here the sequenced sample was CD4+ or CD8+ T cells sorted from blood, taken in a trial of the OX40 agonist ivuxolimab. The receptor comes from an adult with an advanced solid tumor such as melanoma, head and neck, liver or kidney cancer. The chain combines TRBV5-1 with TRBJ2-1; D might be TRBD1 (6 bases). The CDR3 region is CASSLEGQGGLNGQFF. The CDR3 region has the DNA TGCGCCAGCAGCTTGGAAGGCCAAGGGGGTTTGAATGGGCAGTTCTTC.